A selection of T cell receptor beta chains follows, all from one sample in a study of T-cell reconstitution after alpha-beta-depleted transplantation in children. Each CDR3 protein gets one entry after TCRdb re-called the PCR reads with MiXCR. The top ten clones hold around 5% of a sample with 200,000 to 250,000 distinct CDR3 sequences, about 9.6% of them seen once. The material sequenced was PBMCs from the stem cell graft donor, taken from the stem cell graft. All receptors derive from a human donor who donated a stem cell graft to a child with SCID. Both conserved end residues are part of each CDR3. D genes are given only for firm matches. Clone size is not always given. Where it is, it says once, few, many or a class for expanded clones.

CDR3nt	CDR3aa	j_gene	abundance	len	d_gene	v_gene
TGTGCCAGCAGCGCCCCCGGCGGACTAGCGGGTATGACAGATACGCAGTATTTT	CASSAPGGLAGMTDTQYF	TRBJ2-3	many	18	TRBD2	TRBV9
TGTGCCAGCAGCAAAGACAGGGGGGCTGAAGCTTTCTTT	CASSKDRGAEAFF	TRBJ1-1	.	13	TRBD1	TRBV6-2/TRBV6-3
TGTGCCAGCAGCTACCGCTCCTACGAGCAGTACTTC	CASSYRSYEQYF	TRBJ2-7	many	12	.	TRBV5-6
TGTGCCAGCAGCCAAGATCGGGGGCAGGGATTAGCCGACTCTGGAAACACCATATATTTT	CASSQDRGQGLADSGNTIYF	TRBJ1-3	.	20	.	TRBV3-1
TGCGCCAGCAGCTTTGACCCGCTGGGACAGGGCAATCAGCCCCAGCATTTT	CASSFDPLGQGNQPQHF	TRBJ1-5	few	17	TRBD1	TRBV5-1
TGCGCCAGCAGCCAAGATATGGGGTTATTAGGGAACACTGAAGCTTTCTTT	CASSQDMGLLGNTEAFF	TRBJ1-1	many	17	.	TRBV4-1
TGTGCCAGCACCGCGGGACGGGCCTCTGGAAACACCATATATTTT	CASTAGRASGNTIYF	TRBJ1-3	few	15	.	TRBV7-2
TGTGCCAGCAGTTTATATCTAGACAGGGAGTACAGTGGCTACACCTTC	CASSLYLDREYSGYTF	TRBJ1-2	many	16	TRBD1	TRBV28
TGTGCCAGCAGGAAGACCAGGGAAAGTAATGAGCAGTTCTTC	CASRKTRESNEQFF	TRBJ2-1	many	14	.	TRBV6-2/TRBV6-3
TGCAGTGCTAGGTCTATGGTGGGCAGGGGGATTGAAGATACGCAGTATTTT	CSARSMVGRGIEDTQYF	TRBJ2-3	many	17	TRBD1	TRBV20-1
TGTGCCAGCAGTTCTCCGGGGGGACGGGATGAGCAGTTCTTC	CASSSPGGRDEQFF	TRBJ2-1	many	14	TRBD2	TRBV6-5
TGCGCCAGCAGCTTGGGTCACAGGGGAGGAACTGAAGCTTTCTTT	CASSLGHRGGTEAFF	TRBJ1-1	.	15	TRBD1	TRBV5-1
TGCGCCAGCAGCTTAGAATCCGCGAACTATGGCTACACCTTC	CASSLESANYGYTF	TRBJ1-2	many	14	.	TRBV5-1
TGTGCCAGTAGTATCGGCCCAATGGGGGAGACCCAGTACTTC	CASSIGPMGETQYF	TRBJ2-5	many	14	.	TRBV19
TGTGCCAGCTCACCGAGGGCAGAAGATCAGCCCCAGCATTTT	CASSPRAEDQPQHF	TRBJ1-5	.	14	.	TRBV18
TGTGCCAGCAGTGAGGCAAACCGGAGGTCACCCCTCCACTTT	CASSEANRRSPLHF	TRBJ1-6	.	14	.	TRBV6-1
TGTGCCAGCAGCTCACTACCGGACAGTAGCAATCAGCCCCAGCATTTT	CASSSLPDSSNQPQHF	TRBJ1-5	many	16	.	TRBV7-6
TGCAGCGTTGAAGTTCGCAACACCGGGGAGCTGTTTTTT	CSVEVRNTGELFF	TRBJ2-2	many	13	.	TRBV29-1
TGCAGTGCGGACAGGGGTCCCTCTGGGGCCAACGTCCTGACTTTC	CSADRGPSGANVLTF	TRBJ2-6	many	15	TRBD1	TRBV20-1
TGTGCCATCATGGGACTGGAGAGCACAGATACGCAGTATTTT	CAIMGLESTDTQYF	TRBJ2-3	few	14	.	TRBV10-3
TGTGCCATCAGCCCCGGGACAAACACTGAAGCTTTCTTT	CAISPGTNTEAFF	TRBJ1-1	many	13	.	TRBV10-3
TGCAGTGCCAGAACAGCAATAAGCTCCTACAATGAGCAGTTCTTC	CSARTAISSYNEQFF	TRBJ2-1	many	15	.	TRBV20-1
TGCGCCAGCAGCCAAGATAGCACAGGCTCCTACGAGCAGTACTTC	CASSQDSTGSYEQYF	TRBJ2-7	many	15	.	TRBV4-1
TGCAGTGCCTTCCCAGGGGCGGCCTTCGGCACTGAAGCTTTCTTT	CSAFPGAAFGTEAFF	TRBJ1-1	many	15	.	TRBV20-1
TGTGCCAGCAGCAACCGTGGTGGATCTGGATCCGGGGAGCTGTTTTTT	CASSNRGGSGSGELFF	TRBJ2-2	many	16	.	TRBV7-2
TGTGCCAGCAGATCGCTGGGGCCCCTGTTTTTT	CASRSLGPLFF	TRBJ1-4	once	11	.	TRBV9
TGCAGCGTTGATCTTTTTCCAGGGGCTGAGCAGTTCTTC	CSVDLFPGAEQFF	TRBJ2-1	many	13	.	TRBV29-1
TGTGCCAGCAGTCGGGACAGACTATCACCCCTCCACTTT	CASSRDRLSPLHF	TRBJ1-6	many	13	TRBD1	TRBV27
TGTGCCAGCAGGGTCGGGACAGCCTTGAACACTGAAGCTTTCTTT	CASRVGTALNTEAFF	TRBJ1-1	.	15	TRBD1	TRBV6-1